These 5 T cell receptor beta chains originate from one sample sequenced in a study of OX40 agonist ivuxolimab in advanced cancers. Profiled with immunoSEQ multiplex PCR; TCRdb holds only in-frame clones, not every one. The table shows over 70,000 clones, with approximately 85% occurring only once. The specimen was CD4+ or CD8+ T cells sorted from blood, collected in a trial of the OX40 agonist ivuxolimab. The source is an adult with an advanced solid tumor such as melanoma, head and neck, liver or kidney cancer.

The gene calls are TRBV19 and TRBJ1-3, with D unresolved. V dropped 3 bases and J dropped 2 bases, with 5 bases sitting between them. Per germline, CDR1 LNHDA and CDR2 SQIVND (reference sequence). The CDR3 is 13 residues long. CDR3 sequence reads: CASSIWAGNTIYF. The CDR3 coding sequence is TGTGCCAGTAGTATCTGGGCTGGAAACACCATATATTTT. Full variable domain (missing parts from reference TRBV19 and TRBJ1-3): DGGITQSPKYLFRKEGQNVTLSCEQNLNHDAMYWYRQDPGQGLRLIYYSQIVNDFQKGDIAEGYSVSREKKESFPLTVTSAQKNPTAFYLCASSIWAGNTIYFGEGSWLTVV.

For this clone: This sample also contains other DNA sequences that code for the same CDR3. The chain is built from TRBV7-2 and TRBJ1-1, with D hard to call. The CDR3 runs to 13 residues. The V end was cut by 2 bases, the J end by 2 bases, with 6 bases between. The germline gives CDR1 SGHTA, CDR2 FQGNSA. CDR3 in amino acids: CASSLSGNTEAFF. The CDR3, as DNA: TGTGCCAGCAGCTTATCAGGTAACACTGAAGCTTTCTTT.

The chain uses TRBV5-3 and TRBJ2-7; D is uncertain. TRBV5-3 is classed as an ORF, of uncertain function. Trimming pared 0 bases from V and 2 bases from J, leaving 15 bases between. The CDR3 runs to 16 residues. The CDR3 DNA reads TGTGCCAGAAGCTTGGGGGTTCGTCTGCATGCCTACGAGCAGTACTTC. It yields the protein CARSLGVRLHAYEQYF.

J is TRBJ2-1 and V is TRBV6-6, with 7 bases identical to TRBD2. Germline V CDR1 and CDR2: MNHNY, SVGAGI (reference sequence). The length of the CDR3 is 15 residues. V lost 2 bases and J lost 5; bases outside the gene matches: 6. The CDR3 nucleotides are TGTGCCAGCAGTTACAGTGCGGGAGAGCACAATGAGCAGTTCTTC. Translating gives CASSYSAGEHNEQFF.

The chain uses TRBV7-3 and TRBJ1-6; no clear D. This CDR3 has 14 amino acids. The V end was cut by 2 bases, the J end by 7 bases, with 9 bases between. Germline V gene lookup returns CDR1 SGHTA and CDR2 FQGTGA. For the CDR3, the DNA is TGTGCCAGCAGCTTAGGCGGAAGGAATTCACCCCTCCACTTT. This translates into CASSLGGRNSPLHF. Combining the CDR3 with reference TRBV7-3 and TRBJ1-6 gives the whole variable domain GAGVSQTPSNKVTEKGKYVELRCDPISGHTALYWYRQSLGQGPEFLIYFQGTGAADDSGLPNDRFFAVRPEGSVSTLKIQRTERGDSAVYLCASSLGGRNSPLHFGNGTRLTVT.